This T cell receptor (beta chain) was obtained from a study of control samples from healthy donors and cancer patients. CDR3 length: 15 residues. Trimming removed 0 bases from V and 8 bases from J, with 16 bases in between. Per germline, CDR1 LGHNA and CDR2 YNFKEQ. Assay used: immunoSEQ multiplex PCR; TCRdb lists only in-frame clones, some missing. This sample has approximately 70,000 clones, with around 87% found just once. The sample consisted of PBMCs. This sequence originates from a woman in her forties or fifties with head and neck cancer. The chain couples TRBV4-2 to TRBJ1-2; D is uncertain. CDR3: CASSQDIRTLRGYTF. The CDR3 nucleotides are TGTGCCAGCAGCCAAGACATAAGGACTCTACGGGGCTACACCTTC.